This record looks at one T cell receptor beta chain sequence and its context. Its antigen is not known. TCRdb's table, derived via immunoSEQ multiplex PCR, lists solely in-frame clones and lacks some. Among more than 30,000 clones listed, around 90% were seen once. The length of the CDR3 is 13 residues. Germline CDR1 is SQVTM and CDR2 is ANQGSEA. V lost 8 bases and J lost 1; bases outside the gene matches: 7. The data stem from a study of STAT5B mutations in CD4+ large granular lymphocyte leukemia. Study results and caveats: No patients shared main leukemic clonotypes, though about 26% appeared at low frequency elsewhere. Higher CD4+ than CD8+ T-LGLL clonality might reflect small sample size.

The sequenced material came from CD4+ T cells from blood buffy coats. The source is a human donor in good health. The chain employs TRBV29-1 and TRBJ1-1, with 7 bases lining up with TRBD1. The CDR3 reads CSITWTGNTEAFF. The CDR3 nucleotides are TGCAGCATAACGTGGACAGGGAACACTGAAGCTTTCTTT.